The clone carrying this T cell receptor (beta chain) was found a few times. Its antigen remains unknown. The data were obtained in a study of T cell responses to AZD1222 COVID-19 vaccine. General study results and limits: Repertoires were obtained solely post-peak T cell response. Recipients of AZD1222 seropositive at baseline numbered only five or six. After two AZD1222 doses, spike-specific TCR breadth and depth rose versus day 0.

V dropped 3 bases and J dropped 7 bases, with 10 bases sitting between them. The CDR3 totals 13 residues. Germline CDR1 reads SNHLY; CDR2 reads FYNNEI. Only in-frame clones appear in the TCRdb table, and some are missing; sequencing was by immunoSEQ multiplex PCR. The repertoire holds around 200,000 clones, with around nine tenths as singletons. This sequence originates from an adult who received the AZD1222 COVID-19 vaccine. J is TRBJ2-1 and V is TRBV2, with D possibly being TRBD2 (5 bases). Here the sequenced sample was peripheral blood, taken 28 days after the second AZD1222 dose. The CDR3 region has the DNA TGTGCCAGCAGTGATACTAGTGAGAATGAGCAGTTCTTC. Translated, it gives CASSDTSENEQFF.